This entry concerns a single T cell receptor (beta chain). What this receptor recognizes is not known. No base quality values were provided; no much bigger clone lies one nucleotide off. TCRbeta CDR3 regions were amplified from genomic DNA by means of the immunoSEQ Assay, a bias-controlled multiplex PCR. In the source study's methods: The number of nucleated cells in each sample was estimated by amplification of reference gene primers within the assay. To quantify the absolute abundance of each unique TCRbeta CDR3 rearrangement, sequence reads were collapsed and filtered. For each sample, productive Simpson clonality was calculated by taking the square root of Simpson's diversity index across productive rearrangements. The source is immuneACCESS, and TCRdb retained only in-frame sequences with V and J called. Part of the clones is not carried over; for the studies checked, unresolved V genes explain less than half of this, and the remainder is unexplained. That table supplies the V and J calls and clone size; D and trimming were determined from the DNA. Across this sample there are 200,000 to 250,000 clones, with more than 70% seen only once. The ten largest account for 3.6% of the sample.

This sample was included in a study of blood T cell repertoires in COVID-19 (dated by TCRdb to about 2020). About the full investigation: Samples from collaborators originated in the United States, Italy and Spain and spanned both the acute and convalescent phases of COVID-19. The prospective study material was composed of cDNA or gDNA derived from T cells, B-cell-depleted T cells, or PBMCs. The dataset comprised deeply sampled blood TCRbeta repertoires from subjects exposed to, actively infected with, or recovered from COVID-19. A freely available public database, intended as a resource for researchers studying the immune response to SARS-CoV-2, is where the repertoires were released. The samples were drawn from two sources: the first 160 participants of the ongoing ImmuneRACE study, and 1,254 subjects contributed by 6 global collaborators. The sample metadata nearly always contained a de-identified subject ID, COVID-19 status, age in years and sex. Where HLA class I and class II types were available, the types were taken from metadata supplied by the sample provider, not from assay-based typing. On the study overall, not on this receptor specifically: Clinical and demographic metadata were provided uncurated, with the amount varying by source and participant.

Whole blood was collected in K2EDTA tubes by collaborating institutions according to the institutions' own protocols. Collaborator samples were shipped for TCRbeta analysis as frozen whole blood, isolated PBMCs, or DNA extracted from either sample type. Looking up the germline V gene yields CDR1 SGDLS and CDR2 YYNGEE. At the junction V is shortened by 4 bases and J by 7 bases, with 17 bases in between. The CDR3 starts with the cysteine, ends with the phenylalanine, and has 15 residues. CDR3 DNA is the only sequence kept; it has 45 bases, read in frame from the first base. What was sequenced was peripheral blood. The receptor comes from a woman older than 75 with acute or convalescent COVID-19. The chain is assembled from TRBV9 and TRBJ2-2, and the D gene may be TRBD2, 5 bases matching. For the CDR3, the sequence is CASSPRALQVGELFF. In nucleotide form, the sequence is TGTGCCAGCAGCCCGAGGGCTCTTCAGGTCGGGGAGCTGTTTTTT.